The T cell receptor beta chain under discussion was sequenced for a study of blood T cell repertoires in COVID-19. Across the whole study: Sites across the United States, Italy and Spain contributed samples from acute and convalescent COVID-19.

Germline CDR1 is MNHNS and CDR2 is SASEGT. With 3 bases removed from V and 0 bases from J, the gap between germline ends came to 12 bases. The CDR3 runs 16 residues. Patients at the Seattle site were enrolled during active infection and followed longitudinally. Here immunoSEQ multiplex PCR was the method, and the copy in TCRdb shows in-frame clones only, minus some. The table has 75,000 to 95,000 clones, about 83% seen once. The V and J genes are TRBV6-1 and TRBJ2-4; weak D call: TRBD1 (5 bases). This TCR was sampled from a woman in her fifties or sixties with COVID-19, enrolled during active disease. The source material was peripheral blood. CDR3 residues: CASSETAIGAKNIQYF. CDR3 nucleotide sequence: TGTGCCAGCAGTGAGACAGCTATTGGAGCCAAAAACATTCAGTACTTC.